The rows below give T cell receptor beta chains drawn from one sample of a study of control samples from healthy donors and cancer patients. Sequencing used immunoSEQ multiplex PCR; TCRdb keeps in-frame clones, though not all of them. The sample carries more than 60,000 clones, about nine tenths recorded once. Material for sequencing was PBMCs. The source is a woman in her 50s with colorectal cancer. CDR3s include the opening cysteine and the closing phenylalanine or tryptophan. A D gene is named only where the DNA matches it firmly. Some rows have no size entry. The others give once, few or many, or a class for an expanded clone.

size	V	J	D	CDR3	DNA
NA	TRBV19	TRBJ2-2	TRBD2	CARDRLAGEHANTGELFF	TGTGCCAGAGATAGACTAGCGGGGGAACATGCGAACACCGGGGAGCTGTTTTTT
NA	TRBV18	TRBJ2-3	NA	CASSLGGTDTQYF	TGTGCCAGCTCCCTAGGGGGCACAGATACGCAGTATTTT
NA	TRBV7-2	TRBJ2-1	TRBD2	CASSITGTSGYNEQFF	TGTGCCAGCAGCATCACCGGGACTAGCGGATACAATGAGCAGTTCTTC
NA	TRBV23-1	TRBJ2-5	TRBD1	CASSGTEVQETQYF	TGCGCCAGCAGTGGGACAGAAGTCCAGGAGACCCAGTACTTC
NA	TRBV3-1/TRBV3-2	TRBJ1-2	NA	CASSQESQGVNGYTF	TGTGCCAGCAGCCAAGAGAGTCAGGGAGTCAATGGCTACACCTTC
NA	TRBV18	TRBJ1-1	TRBD1	CASSEGQDQAFF	TGTGCCAGCTCAGAAGGACAGGATCAAGCTTTCTTT
NA	TRBV27	TRBJ2-1	TRBD1	CASSPRTGGYEQFF	TGTGCCAGCAGTCCCCGGACAGGGGGCTATGAGCAGTTCTTC
NA	TRBV24-1	TRBJ2-3	NA	CATSRGGATDTQYF	TGTGCCACCAGCCGAGGGGGGGCGACAGATACGCAGTATTTT
NA	TRBV18	TRBJ2-3	TRBD2	CASSPPLAGGSADTQYF	TGTGCCAGCTCACCACCGCTGGCGGGGGGCTCAGCAGATACGCAGTATTTT
few	TRBV28	TRBJ1-2	TRBD1	CASSSRTGGNYGYTF	TGTGCCAGCAGTTCTCGGACAGGGGGAAACTATGGCTACACCTTC
few	TRBV5-5	TRBJ2-5	NA	CASSGPGGQETQYF	TGTGCCAGCAGCGGGCCTGGCGGTCAAGAGACCCAGTACTTC
few	TRBV6-5	TRBJ2-1	TRBD2	CASSYRGLAGGEQFF	TGTGCCAGCAGTTATAGGGGACTAGCGGGGGGTGAGCAGTTCTTC
NA	TRBV11-2	TRBJ2-1	NA	CASSNGTLNEQFF	TGTGCCAGCAGCAACGGGACTCTCAATGAGCAGTTCTTC
NA	TRBV10-3	TRBJ1-5	TRBD1	CATGQAPGSQPQHF	TGTGCCACCGGACAGGCCCCGGGGAGTCAGCCCCAGCATTTT
NA	TRBV7-2	TRBJ1-4	NA	CASSLRGLGEKLFF	TGTGCCAGCAGCTTAAGAGGTCTTGGTGAAAAACTGTTTTTT
NA	TRBV7-2	TRBJ2-1	NA	CASSLTGYNEQFF	TGTGCCAGCAGCTTAACAGGGTACAATGAGCAGTTCTTC
NA	TRBV6-5	TRBJ1-6	TRBD1	CASSQTGTGSSPLHF	TGTGCCAGCAGCCAAACCGGGACAGGGTCTTCACCCCTCCACTTT
NA	TRBV12-5	TRBJ2-1	NA	CASGHGTSNEQFF	TGTGCTAGTGGTCATGGGACATCCAATGAGCAGTTCTTC
NA	TRBV18	TRBJ2-1	NA	CASSPGTNEQFF	TGTGCCAGCTCACCCGGGACCAATGAGCAGTTCTTC
NA	TRBV28	TRBJ2-2	NA	CASRQGHGELFF	TGTGCCAGCAGACAGGGTCACGGGGAGCTGTTTTTT
NA	TRBV7-3	TRBJ2-1	TRBD2	CASSSIAGGNNEQFF	TGTGCCAGCAGCTCCATAGCGGGGGGGAACAATGAGCAGTTCTTC
NA	TRBV6-5	TRBJ2-1	TRBD1	CASSYRGGQGTYEQFF	TGTGCCAGCAGTTACAGAGGGGGACAGGGTACCTATGAGCAGTTCTTC
few	TRBV19	TRBJ1-5	NA	CASSIGEEQPQHF	TGTGCCAGTAGTATCGGGGAGGAGCAGCCCCAGCATTTT
few	TRBV4-2	TRBJ1-3	NA	CASSQGLFSRGNTIYF	TGTGCCAGCAGCCAAGGCCTTTTTTCGCGGGGAAACACCATATATTTT
once	TRBV7-2	TRBJ1-1	NA	CASSLGQAMAAEAFF	TGTGCCAGCAGCTTAGGGCAGGCGATGGCGGCTGAAGCTTTCTTT
NA	TRBV4-3	TRBJ2-1	NA	CASSQVAGKQFF	TGCGCCAGCAGCCAAGTTGCAGGGAAGCAGTTCTTC
NA	TRBV10-2	TRBJ1-3	NA	CASSESRVAETGNTIYF	TGCGCCAGCAGTGAGTCGAGGGTCGCAGAGACTGGAAACACCATATATTTT
NA	TRBV12-3/TRBV12-4	TRBJ1-1	NA	CASTLGGWTEAFF	TGTGCCAGCACCCTTGGGGGGTGGACTGAAGCTTTCTTT
NA	TRBV5-1	TRBJ2-1	TRBD2	CASSLTSGGRNEQFF	TGCGCCAGCAGCCTGACTAGCGGGGGGAGGAATGAGCAGTTCTTC
NA	TRBV18	TRBJ1-1	TRBD1	CASSPGDREGEAFF	TGTGCCAGCTCACCGGGAGACAGGGAAGGTGAAGCTTTCTTT
NA	TRBV5-6	TRBJ2-5	TRBD1	CASKDRVSETQYF	TGTGCCAGCAAGGACAGGGTCTCAGAGACCCAGTACTTC
NA	TRBV7-2	TRBJ1-2	TRBD1	CASSMKGAGNGYTF	TGTGCCAGCAGCATGAAGGGGGCCGGGAATGGCTACACCTTC
NA	TRBV3-1/TRBV3-2	TRBJ2-5	NA	CASSPTGGREETQYF	TGTGCCAGCAGTCCTACCGGGGGCAGGGAAGAGACCCAGTACTTC
NA	TRBV6-6	TRBJ1-1	NA	CASSRSSRGDTEAFF	TGTGCCAGCAGTCGATCCTCCCGGGGGGACACTGAAGCTTTCTTT
NA	TRBV7-8	TRBJ1-3	NA	CASSLAAGSGGNTIYF	TGTGCCAGCAGCTTAGCGGCAGGGTCGGGTGGAAACACCATATATTTT
NA	TRBV18	TRBJ1-5	NA	CASSAGEDQPQHF	TGTGCCAGCTCGGCCGGGGAAGATCAGCCCCAGCATTTT
once	TRBV5-1	TRBJ2-4	NA	CASSLEATAAKNIQYF	TGCGCCAGCAGCTTGGAAGCGACCGCAGCCAAAAACATTCAGTACTTC
NA	TRBV7-9	TRBJ1-3	NA	CASSLGSFGSSGNTIYF	TGTGCCAGCAGCTTAGGTTCGTTCGGTTCCTCTGGAAACACCATATATTTT
NA	TRBV6-6	TRBJ1-5	NA	CASRGSNSNQPQHF	TGTGCCAGCAGAGGATCCAATAGCAATCAGCCCCAGCATTTT
NA	TRBV6-5	TRBJ2-5	TRBD1	CASRKDRGITETQYF	TGTGCCAGCAGGAAAGACAGGGGGATTACAGAGACCCAGTACTTC
NA	TRBV5-4	TRBJ2-5	TRBD2	CASSSRTSGGQETQYF	TGTGCCAGCAGCTCGCGGACTAGCGGGGGTCAAGAGACCCAGTACTTC
NA	TRBV6-6	TRBJ1-4	NA	CASSYSGGDEKLFF	TGTGCCAGCAGTTACTCAGGGGGAGACGAAAAACTGTTTTTT
NA	TRBV6-2/TRBV6-3	TRBJ2-1	NA	CASSYNPSGGTYNEQFF	TGTGCCAGCAGTTACAACCCCTCCGGGGGTACCTACAATGAGCAGTTCTTC
NA	TRBV5-8	TRBJ2-1	TRBD2	CASSSGSGGGRNEQFF	TGTGCCAGCAGCTCCGGGAGCGGGGGGGGGCGAAATGAGCAGTTCTTC
NA	TRBV5-4	TRBJ1-1	NA	CASSLVGEGRAFF	TGTGCCAGCAGCTTGGTCGGGGAAGGGAGGGCTTTCTTT
NA	TRBV15	TRBJ1-5	NA	CATSRDFWQDSNQPQHF	TGTGCCACCAGCAGAGACTTTTGGCAGGATAGCAATCAGCCCCAGCATTTT
NA	TRBV7-8	TRBJ1-4	NA	CASSLVGGSEKLFF	TGTGCCAGCAGCTTAGTTGGGGGAAGTGAAAAACTGTTTTTT
NA	TRBV7-2	TRBJ2-4	NA	CASSLASSLAKNIQYF	TGTGCCAGCAGCTTAGCGTCGAGTCTAGCCAAAAACATTCAGTACTTC